This T cell receptor (beta chain) was captured by sequencing in a study of PD-1 blockade in mismatch repair-deficient tumors. About the study: Enrolled about 2013-2017, patients had progressing, pretreated mismatch repair-deficient cancers of approximately 13 types.

Profiling relied on immunoSEQ multiplex PCR, and the TCRdb table lists in-frame clones only, not all of them. The table records approximately 79,000 clones, roughly 80% of them present only once. Of note for this clone: Its specificity is not known.

Germline V gives CDR1 SGHDN, CDR2 FVKESK. The CDR3 runs 15 residues. The V gene lost 4 bases and the J gene lost 0 bases, with 11 bases spanning the gap. The study, taken as a whole, reports: Rapid post-treatment expansion, then contraction, generally preceding radiologic response, marked tumor-resident clones.

Every patient had mismatch repair deficiency by PCR or immunohistochemistry. This specimen consisted of peripheral blood, obtained 44 weeks after starting pembrolizumab. The chain joins TRBV14 to TRBJ2-3; no firm D call. The receptor's source is an adult with mismatch repair-deficient cancer. The DNA of the CDR3 is TGTGCCAGCAGCCCCCCGAGCCGAAGCACAGATACGCAGTATTTT. It translates to CASSPPSRSTDTQYF.